This note documents a single TCR beta chain sequence. Its matching antigen is unknown. The data stem from a study of cytomegalovirus exposure and HLA in healthy donors. General study results and limits: In a later analysis, common viral pathogens appeared linked to several of the most significant clusters.

Germline V gives CDR1 SGHRS, CDR2 YFSETQ. V lost 0 bases to trimming and J lost 2 bases, with 17 bases between them. The CDR3 consists of 17 residues. The study ran its PCR with 60 Vbeta and 13 Jbeta primers. Profiled with immunoSEQ multiplex PCR; TCRdb holds only in-frame clones, not every one. The sample's table shows 150,000 to 200,000 clones. The sample taken for sequencing was PBMCs. The receptor was derived from a woman in her late teens or twenties in good health and CMV-seropositive. The chain couples TRBV5-1 to TRBJ1-1, with a tentative D call TRBD1 (6 bases). CDR3 sequence: CASSLVAGAGLNTEAFF. CDR3 nucleotides: TGCGCCAGCAGCTTGGTGGCAGGGGCAGGGTTAAACACTGAAGCTTTCTTT.